This TCR beta chain was obtained from a study of beta chain features in type 1 diabetes. Sequencing targeted expressed TCRB transcripts, as all isolated RNA had been reverse transcribed. Sequencing used immunoSEQ multiplex PCR; TCRdb keeps in-frame clones, though not all of them. Of about 360,000 clones detected, 10% to 15% appear once; the ten largest clones hold more than 0.015%. The study's findings and limits: TCRB rearrangement may or may not be influenced by HLA type; here this remained unresolved. A cDNA-based sequencing approach could over-represent cells with high TCR expression. A greater similarity of naive, central memory and Treg TCRB repertoires was seen among patients than among healthy donors.

CD45RO/CCR7/CD25/CD127/CD95/CD27 staining was used to isolate CD4+ naive, central memory, regulatory and stem cell-like memory cells by sorting. This clone was seen more than once but under ten times. Its antigen is not identified. The sequencing input was naive CD4+ T cells from blood. The receptor was isolated from a man younger than 35 in good health.

The CDR3 DNA sequence: TGTGCCAGCAGTTCCCGTACGGGACTAGCGGGGGAGAAATACAATGAGCAGTTCTTC. As protein: CASSSRTGLAGEKYNEQFF. The chain couples TRBV6-7 to TRBJ2-1, with TRBD2 matching 14 bases. TRBV6-7 is an open reading frame, and its role is uncertain. With V trimmed by 4 bases and J by 4 bases, 12 bases remained unmatched. This CDR3 has 19 amino acids.